This TCR beta chain comes out of a study of neoadjuvant anti-PD-1 for oral cavity cancer. TCRdb's table, derived via immunoSEQ multiplex PCR, lists solely in-frame clones and lacks some. The table has about 72,000 clones, around 88% seen once; the top ten hold roughly 3.5%. Germline-derived CDR1 and CDR2 are SQVTM and ANQGSEA. The CDR3 covers 13 residues. Trimming cost V 3 bases and J 0 bases, with 6 bases left between them. This clone was seen a few times. Stage II-IVA oral cavity squamous cell carcinoma was new and untreated by systemic or radiation therapy. Patients had HPV-negative, locally advanced oral cavity squamous cell carcinoma. Blood cells were analyzed directly, without culture or expansion.

This chain links TRBV29-1 with TRBJ1-3; D may be TRBD1 (6 bases). This TCR was recovered from a person between 40 and 85 years old with oral cavity squamous cell carcinoma. This sample comprised PBMCs, obtained before nivolumab (anti-PD-1) treatment. The CDR3 DNA reads TGCAGCGTTGAGGACAGCTCTGGAAACACCATATATTTT. Protein: CSVEDSSGNTIYF.